Following are 32 T cell receptor beta chains from one sample sequenced in a study of OX40 agonist ivuxolimab in advanced cancers. Profiled with immunoSEQ multiplex PCR; TCRdb holds only in-frame clones, not every one. The data show fewer than 45,000 clones, with over 80% seen just once and 1.8% held by the top ten. Source: CD4+ or CD8+ T cells sorted from blood, taken in a trial of the OX40 agonist ivuxolimab. Receptors originate from an adult with an advanced solid tumor such as melanoma, head and neck, liver or kidney cancer.

This clone was recorded a few times. This chain links TRBV19 with TRBJ2-5; no firm D call. Trimming shortened V by 3 bases and J by 4 bases, and 12 bases separated the two germline ends. The CDR3 extends over 14 amino acids. CDR1 and CDR2 from the germline V gene are LNHDA and SQIVND (reference sequence). In DNA form, the CDR3 reads TGTGCCAGTAGTATGGGAACCCCTCGAGAGACCCAGTACTTC. Translated: CASSMGTPRETQYF.

The chain recombines TRBV2 with TRBJ1-2, with a weak D call TRBD1 (5 bases). This CDR3 is built from 14 residues. The V end was cut by 6 bases, the J end by 1 base, with 12 bases between. Germline lookup yields CDR1 SNHLY and CDR2 FYNNEI. CDR3 nucleotide sequence: TGTGCCAGCAGGGATGACAGTTTTAACTATGGCTACACCTTC. This translates into CASRDDSFNYGYTF.

This chain connects TRBV13 to TRBJ2-2; TRBD2 agrees at 13 bases. The trim removed 6 bases at V and 5 bases at J, leaving 12 bases unmatched. This CDR3 spans 18 amino acids. Germline lookup yields CDR1 PRHDT and CDR2 FYEKMQ (reference sequence). The DNA for the CDR3 is TGTGCCAGCAGTTCCTTACTCGGGACTAGCGGGACGACCGGGGAGCTGTTTTTT. Protein product: CASSSLLGTSGTTGELFF. The full variable domain, completed using reference TRBV13 and TRBJ2-2, is AAGVIQSPRHLIKEKRETATLKCYPIPRHDTVYWYQQGPGQDPQFLISFYEKMQSDKGSIPDRFSAQQFSDYHSELNMSSLELGDSALYFCASSSLLGTSGTTGELFFGEGSRLTVL.

The CDR3 nucleotides are TGTGCCAGCAGCTCGGGACTAGCGGCTTACAATGAGCAGTTCTTC. Translation gives CASSSGLAAYNEQFF. The rearrangement uses TRBV6-1 and TRBJ2-1; 11 bases map to TRBD2. Germline lookup yields CDR1 MNHNS and CDR2 SASEGT. Trimming took 6 bases from V and 4 from J; bases not matched to a gene: 5. This CDR3 contains 15 residues.

The J gene is TRBJ2-3, the V gene TRBV7-3; D might be TRBD2 (5 bases). V lost 1 base, J lost 1 base, and 12 bases lay in between. CDR1 and CDR2 (germline): SGHTA, FQGTGA. The CDR3 runs to 16 residues. The CDR3 spells CASSLKAAKGTDTQYF. The DNA of the CDR3 is TGTGCCAGCAGCTTAAAAGCGGCCAAGGGCACAGATACGCAGTATTTT.

The chain joins TRBV28 to TRBJ1-3; D gene uncertain. Between the trimmed V and J ends, which lost 1 base and 2 bases, there was a span of 0 bases. CDR1 and CDR2 from the germline V gene are MDHEN and SYDVKM. The CDR3 covers 12 residues. CDR3 region: CASSLSGNTIYF. The CDR3 DNA sequence: TGTGCCAGCAGTTTATCTGGAAACACCATATATTTT. Together with reference TRBV28 and TRBJ1-3, the CDR3 gives the full variable domain: DVKVTQSSRYLVKRTGEKVFLECVQDMDHENMFWYRQDPGLGLRLIYFSYDVKMKEKGDIPEGYSVSREKKERFSLILESASTNQTSMYLCASSLSGNTIYFGEGSWLTVV.

Concerning this clone: Other DNA sequences in this specimen translate into the identical CDR3. This chain uses TRBV27 with TRBJ1-1; the D gene is possibly TRBD1 (5 bases). The CDR3 contains 14 residues. Germline V gives CDR1 MNHEY, CDR2 SMNVEV (reference sequence). Trimming shortened V by 3 bases and J by 0 bases, and 8 bases separated the two germline ends. CDR3: CASSFRGMNTEAFF. CDR3 DNA sequence: TGTGCCAGCAGTTTTAGGGGCATGAACACTGAAGCTTTCTTT.

The V call is TRBV28, the J call TRBJ1-5; TRBD1 is a possible D gene (6 bases). With 8 bases removed from V and 0 bases from J, the gap between germline ends came to 23 bases. CDR3 length: 18 residues. CDR1 is MDHEN and CDR2 is SYDVKM in the germline V gene. CDR3 bases: TGTGCCAGCCAGACAGGCCCAGGGCGACTTTATAGCAATCAGCCCCAGCATTTT. This gives the protein CASQTGPGRLYSNQPQHF.

This clone was seen a few times. V usage is TRBV13 and J usage is TRBJ2-1; 7 positions match TRBD2. Germline values: CDR1 PRHDT, CDR2 FYEKMQ (reference sequence). The CDR3 is made up of 17 amino acids. J was trimmed by 0 bases and V by 5 bases; bases with no gene match: 10. The CDR3 nucleotides are TGTGCCAGCAGCAACCGATTAAGCGGGGCCTCCTACAATGAGCAGTTCTTC. It yields the protein CASSNRLSGASYNEQFF.

The chain carries TRBV25-1 and TRBJ1-2, with 10 positions matching TRBD1. The CDR3 is 13 residues long. J was trimmed by 5 bases and V by 8 bases; bases with no gene match: 5. Germline-derived CDR1 and CDR2 are MGHDK and SYGVNS. CDR3 loop: CASRDRGGYGYTF. The CDR3 DNA reads TGTGCCAGCCGGGACAGGGGTGGGTATGGCTACACCTTC.

This rearrangement joins TRBV6-5 to TRBJ1-2; perhaps TRBD1 as D (6 bases). The CDR3 length is 14 residues. The V end was cut by 7 bases, the J end by 4 bases, with 16 bases between. Germline V lookup: CDR1 MNHEY, CDR2 SVGAGI. CDR3 loop: CASTLSRGLYGYTF. The CDR3 DNA follows: TGTGCCAGCACCCTATCCAGGGGTCTCTATGGCTACACCTTC.

The rearrangement uses TRBV7-2 and TRBJ2-7; a possible D gene is TRBD1 (6 bases). The V gene's germline CDR1 is SGHTA and CDR2 FQGNSA. The CDR3 totals 16 residues. V dropped 6 bases and J dropped 7 bases, with 25 bases sitting between them. CDR3 loop: CASSSPQGLNRREQYF. The CDR3 DNA follows: TGTGCCAGCAGTTCTCCACAGGGCCTTAATCGTCGGGAGCAGTACTTC. The full variable domain, with the rest looked up from reference TRBV7-2 and TRBJ2-7, is GAGVSQSPSNKVTEKGKDVELRCDPISGHTALYWYRQSLGQGLEFLIYFQGNSAPDKSGLPSDRFSAERTGGSVSTLTIQRTQQEDSAVYLCASSSPQGLNRREQYFGPGTRLTVT.

The chain carries TRBV7-9 and TRBJ1-1; no firm D call. The CDR3 runs to 13 residues. Germline V gives CDR1 SEHNR, CDR2 FQNEAQ (reference sequence). Trimming removed 3 bases at V and 1 base at J, with 6 bases between. Here the CDR3 DNA reads TGTGCCAGCAGCTTGCGGCCGAACACTGAAGCTTTCTTT. Residues: CASSLRPNTEAFF. Using reference TRBV7-9 and TRBJ1-1 for the parts outside the CDR3, the full variable domain is DTGVSQNPRHKITKRGQNVTFRCDPISEHNRLYWYRQTLGQGPEFLTYFQNEAQLEKSRLLSDRFSAERPKGSFSTLEIQRTEQGDSAMYLCASSLRPNTEAFFGQGTRLTVV.

V and J are TRBV18 and TRBJ2-7; tentative D call: TRBD1 (5 bases). V lost 2 bases to trimming and J lost 5 bases, with 10 bases between them. The CDR3 covers 13 residues. The germline gives CDR1 KGHSH, CDR2 LQKENI. CDR3 amino acids: CASSPGAGDEQYF. CDR3 DNA: TGTGCCAGCTCACCAGGGGCAGGTGACGAGCAGTACTTC.

V gene TRBV4-2 combines with J gene TRBJ2-7; no clear D gene. Germline V gene lookup returns CDR1 LGHNA and CDR2 YNFKEQ. Trimming took off 2 bases at V and 4 bases at J, with 3 bases between the two ends. The CDR3 has 11 residues. The CDR3 loop reads CASSQMYEQYF. In DNA, the CDR3 is TGTGCCAGCAGCCAAATGTACGAGCAGTACTTC.

The chain recombines TRBV5-1 with TRBJ2-3; 10 bases align to TRBD2. Germline loops: CDR1 SGHRS, CDR2 YFSETQ. The junction had 12 bases not matched to a gene; V was cut back by 0 bases and J by 8 bases. This CDR3 region has 17 residues. In DNA, the CDR3 is TGCGCCAGCAGCTTGGAACTAGCGGGATTTCAGGGGGGTACGCAGTATTTT. Its translation: CASSLELAGFQGGTQYF.

This clone was observed a handful of times. J is TRBJ1-2 and V is TRBV27; 9 bases line up with TRBD1. Germline-derived CDR1 and CDR2 are MNHEY and SMNVEV (reference sequence). The ends lost 0 bases at V and 7 bases at J; junction bases unmatched: 6. The CDR3 loop spans 15 amino acids. CDR3 amino acids: CASSLSGGQGGGYTF. CDR3 coding DNA: TGTGCCAGCAGTTTATCGGGGGGACAGGGAGGTGGCTACACCTTC.

A single count supports this clone. This sequence joins TRBV15 and TRBJ2-7; D is ambiguous. The CDR3 is 14 residues long. Germline loops: CDR1 LNHNV, CDR2 YYDKDF (reference sequence). Trimming took 0 bases from V and 0 from J, leaving 6 bases between them. CDR3 protein: CATSRDFSSYEQYF. The DNA of the CDR3 is TGTGCCACCAGCAGAGACTTCTCCTCCTACGAGCAGTACTTC.

The CDR3 region is CASSLQAGESYEQYF. CDR3 bases: TGTGCCAGCAGCCTCCAGGCGGGGGAGTCCTACGAGCAGTACTTC. The chain recombines TRBV7-2 with TRBJ2-7, with TRBD2 matching 7 bases. The trim removed 5 bases at V and 1 base at J, leaving 8 bases unmatched. CDR1 and CDR2 from the germline V gene are SGHTA and FQGNSA. This CDR3 contains 15 residues.

This clone was counted a few times. The chain has TRBV5-1 and TRBJ1-1; 7 bases agree with TRBD1. The CDR3 is made up of 13 amino acids. Trimming at V came to 5 bases and at J to 11 bases, leaving 12 bases not matched to a gene. Germline V gene lookup returns CDR1 SGHRS and CDR2 YFSETQ. The CDR3 DNA reads TGCGCCAGCAGAGAATCGACAGGGCGCAGGGCTTTCTTT. It translates to CASRESTGRRAFF.

CDR3 loop: CASSLGRESGGETQYF. The DNA of the CDR3 is TGTGCCAGCAGCTTGGGACGGGAAAGCGGGGGGGAGACCCAGTACTTC. The rearrangement uses TRBV5-4 and TRBJ2-5, with 9 bases matching TRBD2. The CDR3 has 16 residues. Germline V gene lookup returns CDR1 SGHNT and CDR2 YYREEE (reference sequence). The V gene end was trimmed by 0 bases and the J gene end by 5 bases; junction bases not matched to a gene: 8.

This chain links TRBV19 with TRBJ1-2, with no clear D. Germline CDR1 and CDR2: LNHDA and SQIVND (reference sequence). CDR3 length: 11 residues. The germline V and J ends were trimmed by 9 bases and 8 bases, with 13 bases remaining between them. For the CDR3, the DNA is TGTGCCAGCACCTCGGGCGGAGGCTACACCTTC. Translated: CASTSGGGYTF.

V gene TRBV7-8 combines with J gene TRBJ2-5; 8 bases align to TRBD1. The CDR3 covers 13 residues. Germline loops: CDR1 SGHVS, CDR2 FQNEAQ. V was pared by 8 bases and J by 4 bases, with 6 bases of the junction left unmatched. CDR3 coding DNA: TGTGCCAGCGGATTTCAGGGGGCAGAGACCCAGTACTTC. Translation gives CASGFQGAETQYF.

The chain employs TRBV29-1 and TRBJ2-3; a possible D gene is TRBD2 (5 bases). The CDR3 has 13 residues. Germline loops: CDR1 SQVTM, CDR2 ANQGSEA. V lost 5 bases to trimming and J lost 0 bases, with 9 bases between them. Here the CDR3 reads CSVRRYSTDTQYF. CDR3 in DNA: TGCAGCGTTAGGAGGTATAGCACAGATACGCAGTATTTT.

The V call is TRBV19, the J call TRBJ2-2, with D perhaps TRBD1 (5 bases). This CDR3 has 13 amino acids. Germline V lookup: CDR1 LNHDA, CDR2 SQIVND (reference sequence). V dropped 9 bases and J dropped 0 bases, with 8 bases sitting between them. CDR3 residues: CASRQSNTGELFF. The CDR3 coding sequence is TGTGCCAGCAGACAGTCGAACACCGGGGAGCTGTTTTTT.

This clone has a single count. V is TRBV5-1 and J is TRBJ2-3; no reliable D call. V was pared by 10 bases and J by 3 bases, with 6 bases between. Germline V gene lookup returns CDR1 SGHRS and CDR2 YFSETQ. The CDR3 totals 10 residues. CDR3 region: CAPKTDTQYF. The CDR3 DNA reads TGCGCCCCTAAAACAGATACGCAGTATTTT.

This chain connects TRBV11-1 to TRBJ2-3; 9 bases are a match to TRBD1. There are 16 residues in the CDR3. V lost 5 bases and J lost 4; bases outside the gene matches: 10. The germline CDR1 and CDR2 sequences are SGHAT and FQDESV (reference sequence). The CDR3 protein is CASSHPRTGVADTQYF. The CDR3 region has the DNA TGTGCCAGCAGCCACCCTCGGACAGGGGTTGCAGATACGCAGTATTTT.

The genes are TRBV28 and TRBJ1-5, with a weak D call TRBD1 (6 bases). The CDR3 loop spans 13 amino acids. Looked up from germline, CDR1 is MDHEN and CDR2 is SYDVKM. The V end was cut by 7 bases, the J end by 4 bases, with 11 bases between. CDR3 coding DNA: TGTGCCAGCACAGGGGCTCTGAATCAGCCCCAGCATTTT. Protein sequence: CASTGALNQPQHF. The full variable domain, its missing parts supplied by reference TRBV28 and TRBJ1-5, is DVKVTQSSRYLVKRTGEKVFLECVQDMDHENMFWYRQDPGLGLRLIYFSYDVKMKEKGDIPEGYSVSREKKERFSLILESASTNQTSMYLCASTGALNQPQHFGDGTRLSIL.

The chain uses TRBV19 and TRBJ1-4, with TRBD1 identical over 9 bases. After removal of 4 bases from V and 8 bases from J, the junction contained 14 bases not matched to a gene. The CDR3 runs to 17 residues. Per the germline V gene, CDR1 is LNHDA and CDR2 is SQIVND (reference sequence). In DNA form, the CDR3 reads TGTGCCAGTAGTAGCCGAACTGGGACAGGGATGGGGGAAAAACTGTTTTTT. This sequence encodes CASSSRTGTGMGEKLFF.

The chain is built from TRBV2 and TRBJ2-4, with D perhaps TRBD1 or TRBD2 (6 bases each). This CDR3 has 14 residues. V lost 6 bases to trimming and J lost 7 bases, with 16 bases between them. From germline, CDR1 is SNHLY and CDR2 FYNNEI. The CDR3 region is CASSWGQGTNIQYF. The CDR3 DNA follows: TGTGCCAGCAGCTGGGGCCAGGGGACTAACATTCAGTACTTC. The full variable domain, with the rest looked up from reference TRBV2 and TRBJ2-4, is EPEVTQTPSHQVTQMGQEVILRCVPISNHLYFYWYRQILGQKVEFLVSFYNNEISEKSEIFDDQFSVERPDGSNFTLKIRSTKLEDSAMYFCASSWGQGTNIQYFGAGTRLSVL.

The chain uses TRBV5-8 and TRBJ1-2; 7 nucleotides agree with TRBD1. The CDR3 contains 16 residues. V was pared by 9 bases and J by 3 bases, with 17 bases of the junction left unmatched. Germline V lookup: CDR1 SGHTS, CDR2 YDEGEE. The CDR3 is CAIPLGQAIKDYGYTF. The CDR3 DNA is TGTGCCATTCCCCTTGGACAGGCGATAAAGGACTATGGCTACACCTTC.

The chain has TRBV5-1 and TRBJ2-1; D might be TRBD1 (7 bases). CDR1 and CDR2 from the germline V gene are SGHRS and YFSETQ. This CDR3 contains 15 residues. Trimming shortened V by 0 bases and J by 6 bases, and 13 bases separated the two germline ends. CDR3 in DNA: TGCGCCAGCAGCTTGGCAGGGGGGTCGGGCAATGAGCAGTTCTTC. Translated, it gives CASSLAGGSGNEQFF.